These 8 T cell receptor beta chains share one sample of origin, sequenced in a study of cytomegalovirus exposure and HLA in healthy donors. PCR used 60 Vbeta primers and 13 Jbeta primers. Profiling relied on immunoSEQ multiplex PCR, and the TCRdb table lists in-frame clones only, not all of them. The repertoire has about 190,000 clones, more than 70% of them found once; the top ten carry over 1.5%. The sequenced sample consisted of PBMCs. All receptors derive from a man in his forties in good health and CMV-seropositive.

The chain carries TRBV28 and TRBJ2-7; D is possibly TRBD2 (6 bases). Trimming cost V 5 bases and J 0 bases, with 20 bases left between them. The CDR3 totals 17 residues. Germline CDR1 and CDR2: MDHEN and SYDVKM. The CDR3 loop is CASSRLPGLASSYEQYF. The DNA of the CDR3 is TGTGCCAGCAGTCGCCTCCCGGGACTCGCGAGCTCCTACGAGCAGTACTTC.

The chain uses TRBV11-2 and TRBJ2-7, with 13 positions matching TRBD2. Per the germline V gene, CDR1 is SGHAT and CDR2 is FQNNGV. The CDR3 loop spans 14 amino acids. Unmatched junction bases numbered 8, after V lost 11 bases and J lost 4 bases. The CDR3 is CAAARTSGSYEQYF. In DNA form, the CDR3 reads TGTGCCGCAGCGAGGACTAGCGGGAGTTACGAGCAGTACTTC. Full variable domain (remainder filled in from reference TRBV11-2 and TRBJ2-7): EAGVAQSPRYKIIEKRQSVAFWCNPISGHATLYWYQQILGQGPKLLIQFQNNGVVDDSQLPKDRFSAERLKGVDSTLKIQPAKLEDSAVYLCAAARTSGSYEQYFGPGTRLTVT.

This clone was seen only a few times. V usage is TRBV7-6 and J usage is TRBJ2-7; D gene ambiguous. This CDR3 has 12 amino acids. The V end was cut by 5 bases, the J end by 4 bases, with 9 bases between. Per the germline V gene, CDR1 is SGHVS and CDR2 is FNYEAQ. In DNA, the CDR3 is TGTGCCAGCAGCGACGACATTTACGAGCAGTACTTC. Translating it yields CASSDDIYEQYF.

The chain couples TRBV15 to TRBJ2-2; D call uncertain. The CDR3 length is 13 residues. The germline V gene encodes CDR1 LNHNV and CDR2 YYDKDF (reference sequence). Trimming removed 2 bases at V and 5 bases at J, with 6 bases between. For the CDR3, the DNA is TGTGCCACCAGCAGATACTCGACCGGGGAGCTGTTTTTT. This gives the protein CATSRYSTGELFF. Drawing the rest from reference TRBV15 and TRBJ2-2, the complete variable domain is DAMVIQNPRYQVTQFGKPVTLSCSQTLNHNVMYWYQQKSSQAPKLLFHYYDKDFNNEADTPDNFQSRRPNTSFCFLDIRSPGLGDTAMYLCATSRYSTGELFFGEGSRLTVL.

This rearrangement joins TRBV5-1 to TRBJ2-7, with TRBD1 matching over 7 bases. J gave up 2 bases and V 7 bases, and 9 bases lay outside the gene matches. The germline V gene encodes CDR1 SGHRS and CDR2 YFSETQ. This CDR3 is built from 14 residues. The CDR3 region is CASSLDRPPYEQYF. The CDR3 nucleotides are TGCGCCAGCTCCTTGGACAGGCCACCCTACGAGCAGTACTTC.

The rearrangement links TRBV9 to TRBJ2-7; 9 bases fit TRBD2. The ends lost 0 bases at V and 5 bases at J; junction bases unmatched: 9. Germline CDR1 reads SGDLS; CDR2 reads YYNGEE. This CDR3 is 16 amino acids long. The CDR3 spells CASSVAVAGGSDEQYF. CDR3 DNA sequence: TGTGCCAGCAGCGTAGCTGTGGCGGGAGGGAGCGACGAGCAGTACTTC. Full variable domain (rest looked up from reference TRBV9 and TRBJ2-7): DSGVTQTPKHLITATGQRVTLRCSPRSGDLSVYWYQQSLDQGLQFLIQYYNGEERAKGNILERFSAQQFPDLHSELNLSSLELGDSALYFCASSVAVAGGSDEQYFGPGTRLTVT.

The chain couples TRBV12-1 to TRBJ2-1; the D call in the table, TRBD2, was not verified against the DNA. TRBV12-1 is described as a pseudogene. This CDR3 spans 16 amino acids. CDR3 coding DNA: TGTGCCAGCAGCTTTGCGGAGGGAGGGCCTCGGAATGAGCAGTTCTTC. Encoded protein: CASSFAEGGPRNEQFF.

This chain uses TRBV11-2 with TRBJ1-5; the D is unclear. Germline-derived CDR1 and CDR2 are SGHAT and FQNNGV. V dropped 2 bases and J dropped 2 bases, with 7 bases sitting between them. The CDR3 contains 14 residues. CDR3 residues: CASSLHGGNQPQHF. The CDR3 nucleotides read TGTGCCAGCAGCTTACACGGGGGCAATCAGCCCCAGCATTTT.